The 26 T cell receptor beta chains given below trace back to one sample, sequenced in a study of cytomegalovirus exposure and HLA in healthy donors. The study ran its PCR with 60 Vbeta and 13 Jbeta primers. Sequencing was performed with immunoSEQ multiplex PCR; in TCRdb, only in-frame clones are kept and a portion is missing. The sample's table shows some 110,000 clones. What was sequenced was PBMCs. Receptors were obtained from a man in his thirties or forties in good health and CMV-seronegative.

The J gene is TRBJ2-2, the V gene TRBV5-1, with D perhaps TRBD2 (6 bases). The ends were cut back, 4 bases at V and 0 bases at J, with 10 bases in the middle. The CDR3 is 15 residues long. Germline CDR1 reads SGHRS; CDR2 reads YFSETQ. CDR3 residues: CASSPGGSNTGELFF. Written as DNA, the CDR3 is TGCGCCAGCAGCCCCGGAGGGTCGAACACCGGGGAGCTGTTTTTT. Using reference TRBV5-1 and TRBJ2-2 for the parts outside the CDR3, the full variable domain is KAGVTQTPRYLIKTRGQQVTLSCSPISGHRSVSWYQQTPGQGLQFLFEYFSETQRNKGNFPGRFSGRQFSNSRSEMNVSTLELGDSALYLCASSPGGSNTGELFFGEGSRLTVL.

This chain uses TRBV5-4 with TRBJ2-5; 8 nucleotides line up with TRBD2. The CDR3 contains 14 residues. Germline V gene lookup returns CDR1 SGHNT and CDR2 YYREEE (reference sequence). The V and J ends lost 4 bases and 3 bases, in that order; junction bases with no gene match: 5. CDR3 sequence: CASSPRGGKETQYF. CDR3 DNA: TGTGCCAGCAGCCCTCGGGGGGGGAAAGAGACCCAGTACTTC. The entire variable domain, with the rest obtained from reference TRBV5-4 and TRBJ2-5, is as follows: ETGVTQSPTHLIKTRGQQVTLRCSSQSGHNTVSWYQQALGQGPQFIFQYYREEENGRGNFPPRFSGLQFPNYSSELNVNALELDDSALYLCASSPRGGKETQYFGPGTRLLVL.

V and J are TRBV6-5 and TRBJ2-2; D is uncertain. This CDR3 contains 16 residues. Trimming cost V 2 bases and J 0 bases, with 10 bases left between them. Germline V gene lookup returns CDR1 MNHEY and CDR2 SVGAGI. The CDR3 region is CASSYAVQPNTGELFF. The CDR3 nucleotides read TGTGCCAGCAGTTACGCCGTACAGCCGAACACCGGGGAGCTGTTTTTT.

This chain joins TRBV11-2 and TRBJ2-1; 10 bases match TRBD2. Germline V gene sequence: CDR1 SGHAT, CDR2 FQNNGV. The CDR3 consists of 14 residues. V lost 8 bases, J lost 6 bases, and 7 bases stayed unmatched. The CDR3, as DNA: TGTGCCAGCCGTATAGCGGGGGGCCCCAATGAGCAGTTCTTC. Its translation is CASRIAGGPNEQFF.

This chain connects TRBV9 to TRBJ2-7, with a tentative D call TRBD2 (5 bases). This CDR3 is built from 13 residues. Per the germline V gene, CDR1 is SGDLS and CDR2 is YYNGEE. Trimming cost V 1 base and J 2 bases, with 7 bases left between them. For the CDR3, the DNA is TGTGCCAGCAGCGTAACGGAGGCCTACGAGCAGTACTTC. It is translated as CASSVTEAYEQYF.

This sequence joins TRBV7-9 and TRBJ1-2; possible D gene TRBD1, 5 bases. The germline V gene has CDR1 SEHNR and CDR2 FQNEAQ (reference sequence). The V and J ends lost 5 bases and 6 bases respectively, with 16 bases between them. CDR3 length equals 14 residues. CDR3: CASSRGAGLHGYTF. DNA for the CDR3: TGTGCCAGCAGCCGAGGAGCAGGGCTCCATGGCTACACCTTC.

This chain uses TRBV6-5 with TRBJ2-5; 8 positions agree with TRBD1. V shed 0 bases, J shed 5 bases, and the junction held 5 bases outside the gene matches. Looked up from germline, CDR1 is MNHEY and CDR2 is SVGAGI. The CDR3 extends over 15 amino acids. CDR3 protein: CASSYSQGAVETQYF. The CDR3 DNA is TGTGCCAGCAGTTACTCTCAGGGGGCAGTGGAGACCCAGTACTTC.

The J gene is TRBJ1-2, the V gene TRBV5-6; 7 bases agree with TRBD1. The germline gives CDR1 SGHDT, CDR2 YYEEEE. The length of the CDR3 is 16 residues. The V and J ends lost 0 bases and 3 bases, in that order; junction bases with no gene match: 8. CDR3 region: CASSLGERGHDYGYTF. The DNA of the CDR3 is TGTGCCAGCAGCTTGGGAGAAAGGGGGCACGACTATGGCTACACCTTC.

V usage is TRBV6-5 and J usage is TRBJ1-5; maybe TRBD1 (5 bases). CDR1 MNHEY and CDR2 SVGAGI come from the germline V gene. CDR3 length: 15 amino acids. Trimming took off 3 bases at V and 2 bases at J, with 11 bases between the two ends. The chain's CDR3 is CASSYGGVGNQPQHF. The CDR3 DNA reads as TGTGCCAGCAGTTATGGAGGGGTTGGCAATCAGCCCCAGCATTTT.

This sequence joins TRBV9 and TRBJ2-2; TRBD1 aligns across 7 bases. The CDR3 is 15 residues long. Trimming took 3 bases from V and 0 from J; bases not matched to a gene: 2. CDR1 SGDLS and CDR2 YYNGEE come from the germline V gene. This CDR3 reads CASSEGTANTGELFF. In DNA, the CDR3 is TGTGCCAGCAGCGAGGGGACAGCGAACACCGGGGAGCTGTTTTTT.

The J gene is TRBJ2-7, the V gene TRBV7-2; 8 bases line up with TRBD1. The CDR3 spans 14 residues. J lost 5 bases, V lost 5 bases, and 8 bases had no gene match. Germline CDR1 reads SGHTA; CDR2 reads FQGNSA. The CDR3 reads CASSRDRKSNEQYF. The DNA of the CDR3 is TGTGCCAGCAGCCGGGACAGGAAGTCGAACGAGCAGTACTTC.

The chain links TRBV7-6 to TRBJ1-6; no clear D. Germline V gives CDR1 SGHVS, CDR2 FNYEAQ. Deletions cut 0 bases from V and 9 bases from J, with 15 bases between. The CDR3 length is 16 residues. CDR3 coding DNA: TGTGCCAGCAGCTTAGCCCCCCCTGAGCAAGCTTCACCCCTCCACTTT. Translation gives CASSLAPPEQASPLHF.

This rearrangement joins TRBV5-1 to TRBJ2-7; 9 bases line up with TRBD1. The CDR3 has 15 residues. Germline CDR1 reads SGHRS; CDR2 reads YFSETQ. Trimming removed 5 bases from V and 0 bases from J; junction bases left unmatched: 6. The CDR3 loop is CASRRTGQGSYEQYF. The CDR3, as DNA: TGCGCCAGCAGACGAACGGGACAGGGCTCCTACGAGCAGTACTTC.

The chain couples TRBV5-8 to TRBJ1-5; D not resolved. The CDR3 is made up of 13 amino acids. Per the germline V gene, CDR1 is SGHTS and CDR2 is YDEGEE. Trimming shortened V by 0 bases and J by 4 bases, and 5 bases separated the two germline ends. Written as DNA, the CDR3 is TGTGCCAGCAGCTTGGGCAGAAATCAGCCCCAGCATTTT. The encoded protein is CASSLGRNQPQHF. Full variable domain (remainder filled in from reference TRBV5-8 and TRBJ1-5): EAGVTQSPTHLIKTRGQQATLRCSPISGHTSVYWYQQALGLGLQFLLWYDEGEERNRGNFPPRFSGRQFPNYSSELNVNALELEDSALYLCASSLGRNQPQHFGDGTRLSIL.

Details on this clone: Other DNA variants within this sample encode the same CDR3. The chain links TRBV9 to TRBJ2-5, with D unresolved. CDR1 and CDR2 (germline): SGDLS, YYNGEE. This CDR3 comprises 15 residues. V shed 0 bases and J shed 4 bases, with 13 bases lying between them. CDR3 in DNA: TGTGCCAGCAGCGTAGTTACGGGTCGAGGAGAGACCCAGTACTTC. Protein: CASSVVTGRGETQYF.

The chain has TRBV5-1 and TRBJ2-6; the D is unclear. Germline V gene data show CDR1 as SGHRS and CDR2 as YFSETQ. CDR3 length: 16 amino acids. V gave up 0 bases and J gave up 0 bases, with 7 bases separating them. The CDR3 sequence: CASSLGPSSGANVLTF. DNA of the CDR3: TGCGCCAGCAGCTTGGGGCCCAGCTCTGGGGCCAACGTCCTGACTTTC.

The chain employs TRBV7-9 and TRBJ2-1; D is unclear. The V gene's germline CDR1 is SEHNR and CDR2 FQNEAQ (reference sequence). The CDR3 length is 12 residues. Trimming pared 3 bases from V and 9 bases from J, leaving 9 bases between. CDR3 loop: CASSFVSGEQFF. For the CDR3, the DNA is TGTGCCAGCAGCTTCGTGTCCGGTGAGCAGTTCTTC.

The chain carries TRBV5-4 and TRBJ2-7; 7 bases are a match to TRBD1. V was pared by 0 bases and J by 2 bases, with 8 bases of the junction left unmatched. Germline-derived CDR1 and CDR2 are SGHNT and YYREEE (reference sequence). There are 16 residues in the CDR3. CDR3 amino acids: CASSLAMTGFTYEQYF. CDR3 DNA: TGTGCCAGCAGCTTGGCGATGACAGGGTTCACCTACGAGCAGTACTTC.

This CDR3 reads CASSLREWGTEAFF. DNA of the CDR3: TGTGCCAGCAGCTTGCGGGAATGGGGCACTGAAGCTTTCTTT. The chain carries TRBV5-4 and TRBJ1-1; D remains unclear. The CDR3 is 14 amino acids. The V gene's germline CDR1 is SGHNT and CDR2 YYREEE (reference sequence). The V end was cut by 1 base, the J end by 4 bases, with 11 bases between.

The gene calls are TRBV18 and TRBJ1-5; D may be TRBD1 (5 bases). CDR1 KGHSH and CDR2 LQKENI come from the germline V gene. V lost 3 bases to trimming and J lost 6 bases, with 12 bases between them. The CDR3 consists of 14 residues. The CDR3 sequence is CASSPDSQSQPQHF. CDR3 DNA sequence: TGTGCCAGCTCACCCGACAGCCAGAGTCAGCCCCAGCATTTT.

This chain links TRBV5-1 with TRBJ1-6; 7 bases are shared with TRBD1. With V trimmed by 0 bases and J by 4 bases, 10 bases remained unmatched. Germline CDR1 SGHRS, CDR2 YFSETQ. The CDR3 runs to 18 residues. As DNA, the CDR3 is TGCGCCAGCAGCTTGGAGATGGTAACAGGGGCATATAATTCACCCCTCCACTTT. Translation gives CASSLEMVTGAYNSPLHF.

This chain uses TRBV4-3 with TRBJ2-7, with D hard to call. The germline V and J ends were trimmed by 0 bases and 1 base, with 10 bases remaining between them. Germline loops: CDR1 LGHNA, CDR2 YSLEER. The CDR3 is 15 amino acids. CDR3 nucleotide sequence: TGCGCCAGCAGCCAAGATTGGCCTTCTTCCTACGAGCAGTACTTC. Protein product: CASSQDWPSSYEQYF.

The chain links TRBV7-2 to TRBJ2-5; TRBD2 aligns across 10 bases. The J call may be faulty, since TRBJ2-7 better matches the DNA end. Per germline, CDR1 SGHTA and CDR2 FQGNSA. The CDR3 runs 15 residues. DNA for the CDR3: TGTGCCAGCAGCCCCGGACTAGCGGTCTCCTACGAGCAGTACTTC. Translation: CASSPGLAVSYEQYF.

The J gene is TRBJ1-1, the V gene TRBV11-3; 10 nucleotides agree with TRBD1. The CDR3 has 18 amino acids. Germline V gives CDR1 SGHNT, CDR2 YENEEA. With V trimmed by 1 base and J by 0 bases, 8 bases remained unmatched. CDR3 DNA sequence: TGTGCCAGCAGCTTAGTAGCTAGTGGGACAGGGGTGAACACTGAAGCTTTCTTT. It is translated as CASSLVASGTGVNTEAFF.

J is TRBJ2-1 and V is TRBV28; possible D gene TRBD2, 7 bases. This CDR3 contains 14 residues. Germline CDR1 reads MDHEN; CDR2 reads SYDVKM. Between the trimmed V and J ends, which lost 2 bases and 6 bases, there was a span of 11 bases. In DNA form, the CDR3 reads TGTGCCAGCAGTTTAGGGGGCGGGGGCAATGAGCAGTTCTTC. Its translation: CASSLGGGGNEQFF.

The chain uses TRBV19 and TRBJ2-3; possible D gene TRBD1, 5 bases. This CDR3 contains 16 residues. Germline lookup yields CDR1 LNHDA and CDR2 SQIVND (reference sequence). Trimming cost V 0 bases and J 1 base, with 11 bases left between them. This CDR3 is CASSIDQGLGTDTQYF. In DNA form, the CDR3 reads TGTGCCAGTAGTATAGACCAGGGTTTGGGCACAGATACGCAGTATTTT.